Shown below are 7 T cell receptor beta chains from a single sample sequenced in a study of human T cells and chemical hapten exposure (dated by TCRdb to 2020 to 2023). The library was built by means of RACE. Sequencing relied on a NextSeq 500. Using fastp at Q25 and MiXCR, TCRdb reprocessed the public reads and kept productive beta chains. When rows share a CDR3 protein, they turn into one entry using the most common DNA and genes. The sample table shows roughly 92,000 distinct CDR3 sequences, and roughly 11% are seen once. Jointly, the top ten make up approximately 3.3% of the sample. The time point label on this specimen signifies: patch test 2, 6 weeks after DPC sensitization. The label giving this sample's treatment or condition can be read as: therapeutic diphenylcyclopropenone sensitization with weekly scalp DPC. The material sequenced was whole blood, taken in connection with sensitization to the hapten diphenylcyclopropenone (DPC). The origin of the receptors is a woman aged 40 to 49 with alopecia areata. Some clones in this sample may be carry-over from other donors' samples.

This chain connects TRBV29-1 to TRBJ2-7, with TRBD1 identical over 7 bases. The CDR3 contains 11 residues. Trimming cost V 4 bases and J 3 bases; bases outside gene matches: 0. CDR1 is SQVTM and CDR2 is ANQGSEA in the germline V gene. The CDR3 nucleotides are TGCAGCGTTGGGGACAGCTACGAGCAGTACTTC. Its protein is CSVGDSYEQYF.

This clonotype was counted ten times or more. The J gene is TRBJ2-2, the V gene TRBV20-1, with 14 positions matching TRBD2. CDR3 length: 20 amino acids. Per the germline V gene, CDR1 is DFQATT and CDR2 is SNEGSKA (reference sequence). Germline trimming cut 1 base from V and 1 base from J; bases unmatched to any gene: 11. This CDR3 reads CSARVIGTSGSLMNTGELFF. The CDR3 region has the DNA TGCAGTGCTAGAGTGATCGGGACTAGCGGGAGTTTGATGAACACCGGGGAGCTGTTTTTT.

The genes are TRBV6-2 or TRBV6-3 and TRBJ2-5; either TRBD1 or TRBD2 may fit D (5 bases each). Trimming took off 7 bases at V and 5 bases at J, with 14 bases between the two ends. This CDR3 comprises 13 residues. Germline CDR1 is MNHEY and CDR2 is SVGEGT. The CDR3 DNA sequence: TGTGCCAGCAAAGGGACCACGGGGGAGACCCAGTACTTC. This sequence encodes CASKGTTGETQYF.

With respect to this clonotype: Since a much larger clone is just one base distant, this may be a read error. The chain has TRBV6-6 and TRBJ1-3; D is possibly TRBD1 (5 bases). The CDR3 sequence is 15 residues long. CDR1 and CDR2 (germline): MNHNY, SVGAGI (reference sequence). CDR3 sequence: CASGYSGGSGNTIYF. CDR3 nucleotides: TGTGCCAGCGGTTACAGTGGGGGGTCTGGAAACACCATATATTTT.

The CDR3 DNA follows: TGTGCCAGCAGCCAGGGGGTCTTCACCCAAACTAATGAAAAACTGTTTTTT. Amino acids: CASSQGVFTQTNEKLFF. J is TRBJ1-4 and V is TRBV9; 7 nucleotides align to TRBD1. This CDR3 comprises 17 residues. The trim removed 4 bases at V and 1 base at J, leaving 10 bases unmatched. Germline CDR1 SGDLS, CDR2 YYNGEE.

The chain joins TRBV9 to TRBJ2-5; 11 positions agree with TRBD2. Germline CDR1 is SGDLS and CDR2 is YYNGEE. This CDR3 is 16 amino acids long. The V and J ends lost 3 bases and 1 base, in that order; junction bases with no gene match: 5. CDR3 DNA: TGTGCCAGCAGCGCTGGGACTAGCGGCCCCCAAGAGACCCAGTACTTC. The encoded protein is CASSAGTSGPQETQYF.

This clonotype was detected many times. The genes are TRBV15 and TRBJ2-3; 8 positions agree with TRBD1. Germline loops: CDR1 LNHNV, CDR2 YYDKDF (reference sequence). V lost 0 bases to trimming and J lost 6 bases; unmatched junction nucleotides: 2. CDR3 size: 14 residues. As DNA, the CDR3 is TGTGCCACCAGCAGAGACAGGGGGCGCGATACGCAGTATTTT. Encoded protein: CATSRDRGRDTQYF.